This TCR beta chain is from a study of T cell responses to AZD1222 COVID-19 vaccine. Study in general: The study pooled second doses at about 4 or about 12 weeks. General study points: Spike-specific TCR depth and breadth grew after two AZD1222 doses. Repertoires in all cases were sampled only once the peak T cell response had passed.

This table comes from immunoSEQ multiplex PCR, and its TCRdb copy is limited to in-frame clones, with some not included. In the table there are 90,000 to 150,000 clones, around nine tenths of which are singletons. About this clone: Its antigen is currently unknown.

CDR3 length equals 15 residues. CDR1 and CDR2 (germline): SGHNT, YYREEE (reference sequence). V was pared by 0 bases and J by 0 bases, with 9 bases between. The V and J genes are TRBV5-4 and TRBJ1-2; D remains unclear. The starting material was peripheral blood, obtained on day 0 of AZD1222 vaccination. This sequence was found in an adult in good health. The CDR3 DNA follows: TGTGCCAGCAGCTTGGATGCGCTCACTAACTATGGCTACACCTTC. Translating it yields CASSLDALTNYGYTF.